Below, one TCR beta chain is given with its context. The CDR3 loop spans 14 amino acids. V lost 6 bases and J 1 base, leaving 13 bases between the germline ends. Germline V gene lookup returns CDR1 MDHEN and CDR2 SYDVKM. As originally analysed: Researchers report that nucleated cell counts were estimated from reference gene primer amplification. Assay: immunoSEQ multiplex PCR; the TCRdb copy retains only in-frame clones and omits some. Clonal size and the V and J genes are those of that table, whereas D and trimming came from the DNA. The top ten hold about 8.9% of the sample, which has approximately 220,000 clones, approximately 82% seen once. The sample originates from a study of blood T cell repertoires in COVID-19.

V gene TRBV28 combines with J gene TRBJ2-7; weak D call: TRBD1 (6 bases). The sequence derives from a woman in her forties or fifties with acute or convalescent COVID-19. The specimen sequenced was peripheral blood. For the CDR3, the DNA is TGTGCCAGCAGACAGGGTTCCCTATCCTACGAGCAGTACTTC. This encodes CASRQGSLSYEQYF.